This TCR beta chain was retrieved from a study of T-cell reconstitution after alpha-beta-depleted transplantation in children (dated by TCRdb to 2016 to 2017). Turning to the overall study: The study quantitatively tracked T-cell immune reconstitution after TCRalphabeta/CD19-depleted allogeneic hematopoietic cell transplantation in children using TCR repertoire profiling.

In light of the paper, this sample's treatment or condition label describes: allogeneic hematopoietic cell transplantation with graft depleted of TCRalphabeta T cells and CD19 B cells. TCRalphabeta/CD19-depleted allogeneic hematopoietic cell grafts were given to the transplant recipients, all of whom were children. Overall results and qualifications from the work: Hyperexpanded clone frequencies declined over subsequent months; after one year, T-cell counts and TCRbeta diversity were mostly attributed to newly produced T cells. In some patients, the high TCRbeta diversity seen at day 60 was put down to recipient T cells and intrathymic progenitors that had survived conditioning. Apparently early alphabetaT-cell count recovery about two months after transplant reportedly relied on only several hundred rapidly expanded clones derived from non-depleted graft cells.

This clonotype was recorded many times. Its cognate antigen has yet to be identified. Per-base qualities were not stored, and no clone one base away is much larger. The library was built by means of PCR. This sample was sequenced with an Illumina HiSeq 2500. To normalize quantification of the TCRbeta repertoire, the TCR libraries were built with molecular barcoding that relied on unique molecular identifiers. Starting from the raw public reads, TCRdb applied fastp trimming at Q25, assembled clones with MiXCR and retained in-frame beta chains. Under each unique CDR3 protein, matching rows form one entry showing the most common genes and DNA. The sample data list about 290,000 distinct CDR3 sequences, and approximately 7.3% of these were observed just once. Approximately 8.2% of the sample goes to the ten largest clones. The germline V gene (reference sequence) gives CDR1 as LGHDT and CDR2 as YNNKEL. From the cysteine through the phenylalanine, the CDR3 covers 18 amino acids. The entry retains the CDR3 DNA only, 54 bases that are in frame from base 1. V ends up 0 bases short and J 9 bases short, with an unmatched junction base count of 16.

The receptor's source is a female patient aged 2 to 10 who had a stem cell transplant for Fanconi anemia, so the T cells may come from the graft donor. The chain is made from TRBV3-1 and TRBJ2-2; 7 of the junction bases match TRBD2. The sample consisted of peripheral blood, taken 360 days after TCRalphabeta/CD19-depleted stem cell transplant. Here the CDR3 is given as CASSQDSDLAAISRELFF. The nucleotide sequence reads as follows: TGTGCCAGCAGCCAAGATTCCGACCTAGCGGCTATCTCGCGGGAGCTGTTTTTT.